This T cell receptor beta chain is from a study of blood T cell repertoires in COVID-19. Study in general: PBMCs, B-cell-depleted T cells, or T cells were the source of the cDNA or gDNA that made up the material.

As originally analysed: Nucleated cell number was recorded as an estimate derived from reference gene primer amplification. Using immunoSEQ multiplex PCR, the repertoire was profiled, and TCRdb retains in-frame clones only, with some absent. V, J and clone size were drawn from that table, and D and trimming were deduced from the DNA. The sample includes about 230,000 clones, around 88% of them seen just once. After removal of 4 bases from V and 1 base from J, the junction contained 3 bases not matched to a gene. The CDR3 spans 15 residues. Germline loops: CDR1 LNHDA, CDR2 SQIVND (reference sequence).

The rearrangement links TRBV19 to TRBJ1-3; 8 bases align to TRBD1. Sequenced: peripheral blood. The source is an elderly man with acute or convalescent COVID-19. The CDR3 here is CASSNRQGSGNTIYF. The CDR3 DNA reads as TGTGCCAGTAGTAACAGACAGGGGTCTGGAAACACCATATATTTT.